The 18 T cell receptor beta chains below were found in one sample sequenced in a study of cytomegalovirus exposure and HLA in healthy donors. PCR amplification relied on 60 Vbeta primers (plus 13 Jbeta primers). Here immunoSEQ multiplex PCR was the method, and the copy in TCRdb shows in-frame clones only, minus some. The data hold 200,000 to 250,000 clones, with more than 65% observed a single time. Specimen: PBMCs. All receptors derive from a man aged 45-65 years in good health and CMV-seronegative.

The table lists this clone with a few counts. The rearrangement uses TRBV11-3 and TRBJ2-7, with D possibly matching TRBD1 (5 bases). CDR3 length equals 15 residues. Looked up from germline, CDR1 is SGHNT and CDR2 is YENEEA. Trimming stripped 3 bases from V and 3 bases from J, with 15 bases between. This CDR3 reads CASSLRTNNYYEQYF. The CDR3 DNA is TGTGCCAGCAGCTTGCGGACAAATAATTACTACGAGCAGTACTTC. Full variable domain (rest looked up from reference TRBV11-3 and TRBJ2-7): EAGVVQSPRYKIIEKKQPVAFWCNPISGHNTLYWYLQNLGQGPELLIRYENEEAVDDSQLPKDRFSAERLKGVDSTLKIQPAELGDSAVYLCASSLRTNNYYEQYFGPGTRLTVT.

As to this clone: Germline and junction disagree at one end, which may indicate a read error. The chain carries TRBV14 and TRBJ2-5, with 7 nucleotides matching TRBD1. There are 14 residues in the CDR3. Germline V CDR1 and CDR2: SGHDN, FVKESK. The CDR3 nucleotides are TGTGCCAGCAGTTACGACAGGGCTCAAGAGACCCGGTACTTC. Amino acids: CASSYDRAQETRYF.

The DNA of the CDR3 is TGTGCCTGGAGTGTACAGGCAGGGTCTACTGAAGCTTTCTTT. Residues: CAWSVQAGSTEAFF. The rearrangement joins TRBV30 to TRBJ1-1, with D perhaps matching TRBD1 (5 bases). The CDR3 is 14 amino acids. Germline assignment: CDR1 GTSNPN and CDR2 SVGIG (reference sequence). V was pared by 0 bases and J by 5 bases, with 13 bases between.

The chain carries TRBV27 and TRBJ2-1; perhaps TRBD2 as D (6 bases). The V gene's germline CDR1 is MNHEY and CDR2 SMNVEV (reference sequence). The length of the CDR3 is 16 residues. Trimming cost V 0 bases and J 4 bases, with 13 bases left between them. CDR3 residues: CASSLSNSGFYNEQFF. CDR3 in DNA: TGTGCCAGCAGTTTATCGAACAGCGGGTTTTACAATGAGCAGTTCTTC.

A single count supports this clone. The chain combines TRBV19 with TRBJ2-7; 7 positions agree with TRBD1. The CDR3 totals 14 residues. Germline V lookup: CDR1 LNHDA, CDR2 SQIVND (reference sequence). V lost 5 bases and J lost 1; bases outside the gene matches: 5. The CDR3 reads CASSWDSLSYEQYF. The CDR3 bases are TGTGCCAGTAGTTGGGACAGCCTGTCCTACGAGCAGTACTTC.

The chain is built from TRBV1 and TRBJ2-3; the D call in the table, TRBD2, was not verified against the DNA. TRBV1 is a pseudogene locus. This CDR3 has 18 amino acids. In DNA, the CDR3 is TGCACCAGCAGCCAAGGATGTGGCGCTAGACTAGATGCAGATACGCAGTATTTT. Protein product: CTSSQGCGARLDADTQYF.

The DNA for the CDR3 is TGTGCCAGCAGCTTCGCCGGACGGGACAATCAGCCCCAGCATTTT. It translates to CASSFAGRDNQPQHF. This chain joins TRBV5-4 and TRBJ1-5; D is unclear. The length of the CDR3 is 15 residues. CDR1 and CDR2 (germline): SGHNT, YYREEE (reference sequence). V shed 2 bases and J shed 3 bases, with 12 bases lying between them. Using reference TRBV5-4 and TRBJ1-5 for the parts outside the CDR3, the full variable domain is ETGVTQSPTHLIKTRGQQVTLRCSSQSGHNTVSWYQQALGQGPQFIFQYYREEENGRGNFPPRFSGLQFPNYSSELNVNALELDDSALYLCASSFAGRDNQPQHFGDGTRLSIL.

V gene TRBV2 combines with J gene TRBJ1-1; D is unresolved. CDR3 size: 13 residues. The V and J ends lost 4 bases and 4 bases respectively, with 10 bases between them. CDR1 and CDR2 (germline): SNHLY, FYNNEI. CDR3 nucleotides: TGTGCCAGCAGTGGAGGTTCGGCCACTGAAGCTTTCTTT. It translates to CASSGGSATEAFF.

The J gene is TRBJ2-7, the V gene TRBV11-3, with D tentatively TRBD2 (7 bases). Trimming shortened V by 5 bases and J by 0 bases, and 11 bases separated the two germline ends. Germline-derived CDR1 and CDR2 are SGHNT and YENEEA. This CDR3 spans 14 amino acids. The CDR3 DNA reads TGTGCCAGCAGCCAAGGGGGGGCCTCCTACGAGCAGTACTTC. Its translation is CASSQGGASYEQYF. The full variable domain, completed using reference TRBV11-3 and TRBJ2-7, is EAGVVQSPRYKIIEKKQPVAFWCNPISGHNTLYWYLQNLGQGPELLIRYENEEAVDDSQLPKDRFSAERLKGVDSTLKIQPAELGDSAVYLCASSQGGASYEQYFGPGTRLTVT.

The chain combines TRBV11-2 with TRBJ1-2; maybe TRBD1 (5 bases). The length of the CDR3 is 17 residues. CDR1 is SGHAT, CDR2 FQNNGV, per germline. Trimming shortened V by 5 bases and J by 4 bases, and 23 bases separated the two germline ends. DNA of the CDR3: TGTGCCAGCAGCCCCCACGGGGGGGGGAGGGCAGGCTATGGCTACACCTTC. Amino acid sequence: CASSPHGGGRAGYGYTF.

The chain employs TRBV20-1 and TRBJ2-1, with 7 bases identical to TRBD1. CDR3 length: 11 residues. J gave up 6 bases and V 8 bases, and 4 bases lay outside the gene matches. The germline CDR1 and CDR2 sequences are DFQATT and SNEGSKA (reference sequence). The CDR3 DNA reads as TGCAGTCCACAGGGGATCAATGAGCAGTTCTTC. This gives the protein CSPQGINEQFF.

This clone was detected a few times. The CDR3 protein is CASSIRRATDEKLFF. In DNA form, the CDR3 reads TGTGCCAGTAGTATCAGGAGGGCGACGGATGAAAAACTGTTTTTT. The genes are TRBV19 and TRBJ1-4; no reliable D call. The CDR3 consists of 15 residues. CDR1 and CDR2 (germline): LNHDA, SQIVND (reference sequence). Between the trimmed V and J ends, which lost 3 bases and 6 bases, there was a span of 14 bases.

The CDR3 DNA sequence: TGTGCCAGCAGCTTGGGGGCAGGAGGCGCCTACGAGCAGTACTTC. Residues: CASSLGAGGAYEQYF. The chain links TRBV5-6 to TRBJ2-7; a possible D gene is TRBD2 (5 bases). The V gene lost 0 bases and the J gene lost 2 bases, with 12 bases spanning the gap. Per germline, CDR1 SGHDT and CDR2 YYEEEE. The CDR3 runs 15 residues.

The rearrangement joins TRBV19 to TRBJ2-7, with TRBD2 identical over 13 bases. The CDR3 spans 13 residues. V trimming: 5 bases; J trimming: 13 bases; junction bases outside the gene matches: 8. Germline CDR1 reads LNHDA; CDR2 reads SQIVND (reference sequence). CDR3 DNA: TGTGCCAGTAGTCCCGGGACTAGCGGGAAATCATACTTC. Translation gives CASSPGTSGKSYF.

The chain is built from TRBV30 and TRBJ1-4; D may be TRBD1 (6 bases). V gave up 0 bases and J gave up 0 bases, with 11 bases separating them. The germline V gene has CDR1 GTSNPN and CDR2 SVGIG (reference sequence). This CDR3 is built from 16 residues. In DNA, the CDR3 is TGTGCCTGGAGTGTAGGCAGGGGAGCAACTAATGAAAAACTGTTTTTT. Protein product: CAWSVGRGATNEKLFF.

The V call is TRBV7-6, the J call TRBJ2-1; D gene unclear. The ends were cut back, 4 bases at V and 5 bases at J, with 21 bases in the middle. Germline CDR1 is SGHVS and CDR2 is FNYEAQ. CDR3 size: 17 residues. DNA for the CDR3: TGTGCCAGCAGCTACCCCATCAGCGCCAGTTCCCACAATGAGCAGTTCTTC. It translates to CASSYPISASSHNEQFF.

The genes are TRBV9 and TRBJ1-1; the D gene is possibly TRBD1 (6 bases). The germline CDR1 and CDR2 sequences are SGDLS and YYNGEE. The ends were cut back, 1 base at V and 1 base at J, with 20 bases in the middle. The CDR3 consists of 18 residues. This CDR3 reads CASSVSLRGGNANTEAFF. CDR3 in DNA: TGTGCCAGCAGCGTATCCCTAAGAGGGGGAAATGCGAACACTGAAGCTTTCTTT.

The CDR3 coding sequence is TGTGCCAGCAGTTTTGCTGGGTGGGGGGGCACCACTGAAGCTTTCTTT. Amino acid sequence: CASSFAGWGGTTEAFF. The chain links TRBV27 to TRBJ1-1, with D perhaps TRBD1 (6 bases). V dropped 3 bases and J dropped 4 bases, with 18 bases sitting between them. The germline V gene encodes CDR1 MNHEY and CDR2 SMNVEV (reference sequence). The CDR3 consists of 16 residues.